What follows is one TCR beta chain and its context. Its target is not known. Germline loops: CDR1 MNHEY, CDR2 SVGAGI. This CDR3 contains 13 residues. Trimming cost V 6 bases and J 4 bases, with 10 bases left between them. The data were taken from a study of cytomegalovirus exposure and HLA in healthy donors. Notes on the study in general: The study reported that TCR beta sequences accurately predicted HLA-A and HLA-B alleles in most subjects.

The PCR made use of 60 Vbeta and 13 Jbeta primers. TCRdb's table, derived via immunoSEQ multiplex PCR, lists solely in-frame clones and lacks some. The sample holds some 110,000 clones, around 15% seen once. The sequence was collected from a female donor in good health and CMV-seronegative. Source material: PBMCs. The chain links TRBV6-5 to TRBJ1-5; a possible D gene is TRBD1 (5 bases). The CDR3 sequence is CASSRDLNQPQHF. As DNA, the CDR3 is TGTGCCAGCAGCAGGGACTTAAATCAGCCCCAGCATTTT.